This record concerns one T cell receptor (beta chain) sequence. TCRdb keeps only in-frame clones here, not all; method: immunoSEQ multiplex PCR. Among 300,000 or so clones listed, 85% to 90% were seen once. The data derive from a study of blood T cell repertoires in COVID-19. Study as a whole: The United States, Italy and Spain were the sources of the acute and convalescent COVID-19 samples.

The V gene's germline CDR1 is SGDLS and CDR2 YYNGEE. The CDR3 runs to 14 residues. The V end was cut by 4 bases, the J end by 3 bases, with 13 bases between. The rearrangement links TRBV9 to TRBJ1-2, with a weak D call TRBD1 (6 bases). This clonotype was sampled from a woman aged 40-49 years with acute or convalescent COVID-19. The specimen was peripheral blood. The CDR3: CASSPSGGYYGYTF. In DNA form, the CDR3 reads TGTGCCAGCAGCCCATCGGGGGGCTACTATGGCTACACCTTC.